This TCR beta chain is from a study of shared clonotypes between healthy human individuals. Study-wide points: Sharing across four donors was highest in naive CD4 (roughly 5%) and lowest in memory CD8 (0.4%). There were few donors, and this limited the genetic and exposure-history diversity represented.

The assay used deep level. Profiled with immunoSEQ multiplex PCR; TCRdb holds only in-frame clones, not every one. The sample lists around 620,000 clones; 90% to 95% were seen once. CDR3 length: 16 amino acids. Germline-derived CDR1 and CDR2 are LNHDA and SQIVND (reference sequence). Between the trimmed V and J ends, which lost 3 bases and 9 bases, there was a span of 21 bases. Points on this clone: Its matching antigen is unknown.

Naive CD8 cells, CD45RO-negative and positively selected for CCR7, excluded terminally differentiated effector memory CD45RA+ cells. The donor cohort consisted entirely of Caucasian adults residing in Nashville, Tennessee. The chain has TRBV19 and TRBJ2-1; D is uncertain. Sequencing was carried out using naive CD8+ T cells sorted from blood. The receptor was derived from a woman aged 30 to 39 in good health. Here the CDR3 DNA reads TGTGCCAGTAGTATCAAGAGTGCCGACCGTCGCAGTGAGCAGTTCTTC. Its protein product is CASSIKSADRRSEQFF.